This passage covers 3 T cell receptor beta chains from one sample sequenced in a study of shared clonotypes between healthy human individuals. Assay used: immunoSEQ multiplex PCR; TCRdb lists only in-frame clones, some missing. The data hold about 2.1 million clones, with around 95% observed a single time. CD45RO-negative, CCR7-positively selected cells formed the naive CD8 fraction, excluding terminally differentiated effector memory CD45RA+ cells. The specimen was naive CD8+ T cells from PBMCs. Every receptor here comes from a man aged 18 to 29 in good health. Some clones in this sample may be carry-over from other donors' samples.

This clone was seen a single time. The chain has TRBV27 and TRBJ2-2; 8 bases map to TRBD1. Germline loops: CDR1 MNHEY, CDR2 SMNVEV (reference sequence). V gave up 1 base and J gave up 7 bases; unmatched junction bases: 11. There are 17 residues in the CDR3. CDR3 in DNA: TGTGCCAGCAGTTTATTGGGCGGACAGGGCCCGAACGGGGAGCTGTTTTTT. As protein: CASSLLGGQGPNGELFF.

The rearrangement links TRBV27 to TRBJ2-7; TRBD1 or TRBD2 may be the D gene (6 bases each). Per the germline V gene, CDR1 is MNHEY and CDR2 is SMNVEV (reference sequence). The CDR3 sequence is 15 residues long. Trimming removed 5 bases from V and 0 bases from J, with 14 bases in between. CDR3 DNA: TGTGCCAGCAGTCCTCGGTCGGGGGCCTCCTACGAGCAGTACTTC. Translated, it gives CASSPRSGASYEQYF.

A note on this clone: Other DNA sequences from this sample encode an identical CDR3 as well. This chain connects TRBV9 to TRBJ2-5; tentative D call: TRBD1 (6 bases). V was cut by 4 bases and J by 1 base, with 11 bases left in between. Germline V lookup: CDR1 SGDLS, CDR2 YYNGEE. CDR3 size: 14 residues. The CDR3 is CASSPRTVQETQYF. The CDR3, as DNA: TGTGCCAGCAGCCCGAGGACAGTCCAAGAGACCCAGTACTTC.